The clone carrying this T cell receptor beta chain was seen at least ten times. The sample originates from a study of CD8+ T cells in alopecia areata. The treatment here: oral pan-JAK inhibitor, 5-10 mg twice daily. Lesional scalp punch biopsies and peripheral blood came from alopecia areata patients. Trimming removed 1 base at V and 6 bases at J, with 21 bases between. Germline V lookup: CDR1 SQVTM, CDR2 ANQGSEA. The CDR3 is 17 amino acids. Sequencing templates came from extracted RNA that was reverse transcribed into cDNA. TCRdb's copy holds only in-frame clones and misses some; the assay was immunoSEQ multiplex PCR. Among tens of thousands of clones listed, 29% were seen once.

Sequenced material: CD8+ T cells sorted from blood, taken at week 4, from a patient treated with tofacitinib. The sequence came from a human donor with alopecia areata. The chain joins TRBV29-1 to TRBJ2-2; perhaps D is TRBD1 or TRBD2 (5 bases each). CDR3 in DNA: TGCAGCGTTGAAGTACGGGCGAACGGGGCAAACCCCGGGGAGCTGTTTTTT. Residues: CSVEVRANGANPGELFF.